This is a list of T cell receptor beta chains from one sample in a study of shared clonotypes between healthy human individuals. Here immunoSEQ multiplex PCR was the method, and the copy in TCRdb shows in-frame clones only, minus some. The sample has fewer than 1 million clones, 90% to 97% seen once; the top ten hold around 0.21%. Input material: naive CD8+ T cells sorted from blood. All receptors derive from a man aged 25-45 years in good health. The CDR3 runs from the conserved cysteine through the conserved F or W. Each record gives: CDR3 length, D gene, clone size, V gene, J gene, CDR3 DNA, CDR3 protein. A D gene is named only where the DNA matches it firmly. Size is stated for part of the rows, as once, few or many counts, or as a class when the clone is expanded.

17	-	-	TRBV7-2	TRBJ2-7	TGTGCCAGCAGCTCCGACCTGCCATGGAGAAGCGGGCTCTCCGAGTACTTC	CASSSDLPWRSGLSEYF
15	-	few	TRBV7-9	TRBJ2-7	TGTGCCAGCAGCCCAGCTCAGGGTAAACTCTACGAGCAGTACTTC	CASSPAQGKLYEQYF
12	TRBD2	-	TRBV27	TRBJ2-3	TGTGCCACTTCGACTAGCGCCGATACGCAGTATTTT	CATSTSADTQYF
15	TRBD2	-	TRBV5-1	TRBJ2-3	TGCGCCAGCAGCGGTAGCGGGAGGTTCACAGATACGCAGTATTTT	CASSGSGRFTDTQYF
14	-	once	TRBV7-8	TRBJ2-7	TGTGCCAGCAGCCCAACAAAAAAGAACTACGAGCAGTACTTC	CASSPTKKNYEQYF
12	-	-	TRBV7-9	TRBJ1-1	TGTGCCAGCAGCTACAGGGTCACTGAAGCTTTCTTT	CASSYRVTEAFF
11	-	-	TRBV19	TRBJ2-7	TGTGCCAGTGGCTGGGGGAGCGATCAGTACTTC	CASGWGSDQYF
11	-	-	TRBV20-1	TRBJ2-5	TGCAGTGCGATGGACGGGGAGACCCAGTACTTC	CSAMDGETQYF
16	TRBD1	-	TRBV27	TRBJ2-3	TGTGCCAGCAGTTCGGCAGGGGGCTTGGGCGCAGATACGCAGTATTTT	CASSSAGGLGADTQYF
18	-	-	TRBV21-1	TRBJ2-7	TGTGCCAGCAGCAAAGGTTTTGGTCTAGCGGGATTCTCCTACGAGCAGTACTTC	CASSKGFGLAGFSYEQYF
13	-	-	TRBV30	TRBJ2-7	TGTGCCTGGACCTGGGGCAGGGGCTACGAGCAGTACTTC	CAWTWGRGYEQYF
15	-	-	TRBV7-9	TRBJ2-1	TGTGCCAGCAGCCTCCTTCAGGGCTCCTACAATGAGCAGTTCTTC	CASSLLQGSYNEQFF
13	TRBD1	-	TRBV7-9	TRBJ2-7	TGTGCCAGCAGCCCGGGACAGTCCTACGAGCAGTACTTC	CASSPGQSYEQYF
13	-	-	TRBV5-1	TRBJ1-1	TGCGCCAGCAGCATGGGACGAGCGTCCGAAGCTTTCTTT	CASSMGRASEAFF
13	-	-	TRBV15	TRBJ2-7	TGTGCCACCAGCAGAGACCTAGGATACGAGCAGTACTTC	CATSRDLGYEQYF
14	-	-	TRBV28	TRBJ2-1	TGTGCCAGCAGTTTAGGGGGTCCGTACAATGAGCAGTTCTTC	CASSLGGPYNEQFF
13	-	-	TRBV13	TRBJ1-5	TGTGCCAGCAGCTTAGGGGCAGTCCCGCCCCAGCATTTT	CASSLGAVPPQHF
13	-	-	TRBV6-5	TRBJ2-7	TGTGCCAGCAGTTACTCTACCGGGGGCGAGCAGTACTTC	CASSYSTGGEQYF
11	-	once	TRBV2	TRBJ2-7	TGTGCCAGCCCGACCCGCTACGAGCAGTACTTC	CASPTRYEQYF
13	-	-	TRBV5-1	TRBJ2-2	TGCGCCAGCAGCTTTGAAGTTGTCGGGGAGCTGTTTTTT	CASSFEVVGELFF
17	TRBD1	-	TRBV5-4	TRBJ2-1	TGTGCCAGCAGCTCAAGGGACAGGGGGTCTCCCTACAATGAGCAGTTCTTC	CASSSRDRGSPYNEQFF
15	-	-	TRBV29-1	TRBJ1-3	TGCAGCGTTGAAGACGGGGGACACTCTGGAAACACCATATATTTT	CSVEDGGHSGNTIYF
17	TRBD1	-	TRBV4-1	TRBJ2-5	TGCGCCAGCAGCCAAGAACGAGCCCTGACAGGGATGGAGACCCAGTACTTC	CASSQERALTGMETQYF
13	-	-	TRBV6-1	TRBJ1-1	TGTGCCAGCAGTGAAGGGCGAAGGGCTGAAGCTTTCTTT	CASSEGRRAEAFF
15	-	-	TRBV7-9	TRBJ1-4	TGTGCCAGCAGCGATCCCATGGATGGAGATGAAAAACTGTTTTTT	CASSDPMDGDEKLFF
12	-	-	TRBV2	TRBJ1-2	TGTGCCAGCAGTGGATCCGGATATGGCTACACCTTC	CASSGSGYGYTF
15	-	-	TRBV7-8	TRBJ2-7	TGTGCCAGCAGCTTCGGCGGCCTCGAGGACTACGAGCAGTACTTC	CASSFGGLEDYEQYF
16	TRBD2	-	TRBV28	TRBJ2-1	TGTGCCAGCCAACGACTAGCGGGAGACGGCTACAATGAGCAGTTCTTC	CASQRLAGDGYNEQFF
14	-	-	TRBV7-9	TRBJ2-7	TGTGCCATCGTCTCTAAAGGAGCTTCCTACGAGCAGTACTTC	CAIVSKGASYEQYF
16	TRBD1	-	TRBV10-3	TRBJ2-7	TGTGCCATCAGTGACCCTCGGGACAGCCCCTCGGGCGAGCAGTACTTC	CAISDPRDSPSGEQYF
14	-	-	TRBV6-1	TRBJ1-1	TGTGCCAGCAGTGATCGAGGGGAAGATGGAGAAGCTTTCTTT	CASSDRGEDGEAFF
13	TRBD2	-	TRBV11-3	TRBJ2-7	TGTGCCAGCAGCCCTGGACTAGGCGGCGAGCAGTACTTC	CASSPGLGGEQYF
15	TRBD1	once	TRBV5-4	TRBJ2-7	TGTGCCAGCAGCTTAGAAGGCAGGGGGCACTACGAGCAGTACTTC	CASSLEGRGHYEQYF
15	TRBD1	-	TRBV14	TRBJ1-1	TGTGCCAGCAGCGACAGGGTCGCCCTGAACACTGAAGCTTTCTTT	CASSDRVALNTEAFF
14	-	-	TRBV6-5	TRBJ1-5	TGTGCCAGCAGTCCGACAAATAGCAATCAGCCCCAGCATTTT	CASSPTNSNQPQHF
15	TRBD2	-	TRBV4-3	TRBJ2-7	TGCGCCAGCAGCCCGGGGGGGGCGGGATCTTACGAGCAGTACTTC	CASSPGGAGSYEQYF
13	-	-	TRBV7-9	TRBJ2-7	TGTGCCAGCAGCTTAAACACCCAAGGCGAGCAGTACTTC	CASSLNTQGEQYF
12	TRBD2	-	TRBV7-8	TRBJ2-3	TGTGCGAGCGGGGGGGTCGCAGATACGCAGTATTTT	CASGGVADTQYF
14	-	-	TRBV6-1	TRBJ2-2	TGTGCCAGCAGTGAGCGGACTCGGACCGGGGAGCTGTTTTTT	CASSERTRTGELFF
11	-	-	TRBV9	TRBJ2-1	TGTGCCAGCAGCGTATCGGGCGAGCAGTTCTTC	CASSVSGEQFF
12	-	-	TRBV5-8	TRBJ2-3	TGTGCCAGCAGCGTGCTGAGGGATACGCAGTATTTT	CASSVLRDTQYF
14	-	-	TRBV5-4	TRBJ2-7	TGTGCCAGCAGCCAGCAAACGCGGATCAACGAGCAGTACTTC	CASSQQTRINEQYF
15	TRBD1	-	TRBV2	TRBJ1-5	TGTGCCAGCAGTGTGGGACAGGGGACCCCGGAGCCCCAGCATTTT	CASSVGQGTPEPQHF
13	TRBD1	-	TRBV19	TRBJ1-5	TGTGCCAACCGGGACAGGCGGTATCAGCCCCAGCATTTT	CANRDRRYQPQHF
14	TRBD1	-	TRBV27	TRBJ2-7	TGTGCCAGCAGCCGGGACAGGGGAAGCTACGAGCAGTACTTC	CASSRDRGSYEQYF
12	-	-	TRBV7-7	TRBJ2-1	TGTGCCAGCAGCTTAGGGTACAATGAGCAGTTCTTC	CASSLGYNEQFF
16	-	-	TRBV18	TRBJ2-3	TGTGCCAGCTCACCCATATTACAGGGTCCAACAGATACGCAGTATTTT	CASSPILQGPTDTQYF
14	-	-	TRBV15	TRBJ2-1	TGTGCCACTTACGCACAGGGTTTGCCGAATGAGCAGTTCTTC	CATYAQGLPNEQFF
17	TRBD2	-	TRBV2	TRBJ2-1	TGTGCCAGCAGTCACCCCTTGGTAGCGGGAGTGAACAATGAGCAGTTCTTC	CASSHPLVAGVNNEQFF
12	-	-	TRBV28	TRBJ1-5	TGTGCCAGCAGGGGGTATGATCAGCCCCAGCATTTT	CASRGYDQPQHF
14	-	-	TRBV27	TRBJ2-7	TGTGCCAGCGGTGGAGGGGACAGTTCCTACGAGCAGTACTTC	CASGGGDSSYEQYF
15	-	-	TRBV9	TRBJ1-5	TGTGCCAGCAGCGCTAGTCAAGCGAGCAATCAGCCCCAGCATTTT	CASSASQASNQPQHF
17	TRBD2	-	TRBV7-9	TRBJ2-5	TGTGCCAGCCGTCCTGCACGACTAGCGGGACGGAAGGAGACCCAGTACTTC	CASRPARLAGRKETQYF
16	-	-	TRBV7-9	TRBJ2-7	TGTGCCAGCAGCTTGTTAGGTATGGACAGCTCCTACGAGCAGTACTTC	CASSLLGMDSSYEQYF